The source of this T cell receptor beta chain is a study of blood T cell repertoires in COVID-19. Study-level information: Sites across the United States, Italy and Spain contributed samples from acute and convalescent COVID-19.

Here immunoSEQ multiplex PCR was the method, and the copy in TCRdb shows in-frame clones only, minus some. Of 200,000 to 300,000 clones in the sample, about 87% are singletons; the top ten hold over 2.5%. V shed 9 bases and J shed 3 bases, with 8 bases lying between them. The CDR3 runs to 12 residues. Germline CDR1 and CDR2: KGHDR and SFDVKD. The sequenced sample consisted of PBMCs or T cells enriched from blood (not recorded which). This sequence originates from a woman aged 35 to 49 who had been exposed to COVID-19. The chain joins TRBV24-1 to TRBJ1-3, with D perhaps TRBD1 (5 bases). CDR3 in DNA: TGTGCCACCCAGGGAAGTGGAAACACCATATATTTT. It encodes CATQGSGNTIYF.